Following are 14 T cell receptor beta chains from one sample sequenced in a study of blood T cell repertoires in COVID-19. Method: immunoSEQ multiplex PCR; TCRdb's copy keeps in-frame clones and lacks some. The sample shows approximately 190,000 clones, under 85% of them seen only once. The specimen was peripheral blood. Receptor source: a woman between 35 and 50 years old with acute or convalescent COVID-19.

CDR3 DNA sequence: TGTGCCAGCAGTTTTATATCGACTAGCGGGGGGAATGAGCAGTTCTTC. It is translated as CASSFISTSGGNEQFF. This chain links TRBV27 with TRBJ2-1, with 13 positions matching TRBD2. This CDR3 region has 16 residues. The germline V gene encodes CDR1 MNHEY and CDR2 SMNVEV (reference sequence). The ends lost 3 bases at V and 7 bases at J; junction bases unmatched: 6.

The J gene is TRBJ2-3, the V gene TRBV3-1 (or the pseudogene TRBV3-2), with 10 bases matching TRBD2. Germline V gene sequence: CDR1 LGHDT, CDR2 YNNKEL (reference sequence). This CDR3 has 17 residues. J lost 6 bases, V lost 3 bases, and 12 bases had no gene match. The CDR3, as DNA: TGTGCCAGCAGCCACTACTTTAGCGGGGGGCGCCCGGATACGCAGTATTTT. It encodes CASSHYFSGGRPDTQYF.

The chain employs TRBV18 and TRBJ1-4; 9 positions agree with TRBD1. CDR3 length: 15 residues. Germline V CDR1 and CDR2: KGHSH, LQKENI. The V gene end was trimmed by 5 bases and the J gene end by 8 bases; junction bases not matched to a gene: 9. For the CDR3, the DNA is TGTGCCAGCTCAATTCAACAGGGGGCTCAGGAAAAACTGTTTTTT. Translated: CASSIQQGAQEKLFF.

This clone was recorded a few times. The chain is built from TRBV9 and TRBJ2-7, with D possibly being TRBD1 (5 bases). CDR1 SGDLS and CDR2 YYNGEE come from the germline V gene. The germline V and J ends were trimmed by 0 bases and 4 bases, with 8 bases remaining between them. This CDR3 contains 13 residues. The CDR3, as DNA: TGTGCCAGCAGCGTAGCCCCAGGGTACGAGCAGTACTTC. Translating gives CASSVAPGYEQYF.

The J gene is TRBJ2-5, the V gene TRBV18; TRBD2 matches 11 bases. CDR3 length: 16 residues. With V trimmed by 4 bases and J by 7 bases, 11 bases remained unmatched. Per germline, CDR1 KGHSH and CDR2 LQKENI. In nucleotides, the CDR3 is TGTGCCAGCTCACGCGGGACTAGCGGAGAAGGTGGGACCCAGTACTTC. Its protein product is CASSRGTSGEGGTQYF.

CDR3 DNA sequence: TGTGCCAGCAGCTTAGTAGGGGGGGGGAGCAATCAGCCCCAGCATTTT. Its translation: CASSLVGGGSNQPQHF. V is TRBV7-2 and J is TRBJ1-5; possible D gene TRBD1, 6 bases. The CDR3 extends over 16 amino acids. The germline V gene encodes CDR1 SGHTA and CDR2 FQGNSA. With 1 base removed from V and 1 base from J, the gap between germline ends came to 11 bases. The full variable domain, in which reference TRBV7-2 and TRBJ1-5 provide the parts outside the CDR3, is GAGVSQSPSNKVTEKGKDVELRCDPISGHTALYWYRQSLGQGLEFLIYFQGNSAPDKSGLPSDRFSAERTGGSVSTLTIQRTQQEDSAVYLCASSLVGGGSNQPQHFGDGTRLSIL.

V is TRBV12-5 and J is TRBJ2-7, with D maybe TRBD2 (6 bases). The CDR3 is 11 amino acids. Per germline, CDR1 LGHNT and CDR2 FRNRAP. V dropped 11 bases and J dropped 5 bases, with 13 bases sitting between them. The CDR3 DNA follows: TGTGCTGCCTGGGGGGTCCACGAGCAGTACTTC. It encodes CAAWGVHEQYF.

This sequence joins TRBV5-5 and TRBJ2-6, with D perhaps TRBD1 (7 bases). This CDR3 has 19 amino acids. Germline V gene lookup returns CDR1 SGHKS and CDR2 YYEKEE (reference sequence). The V end lost 1 base, the J end lost 4 bases, and 21 bases lay between the germline ends. The CDR3 sequence: CASSLLGGRGAPGANVLTF. The CDR3 DNA sequence: TGTGCCAGCAGCTTGTTAGGTGGCAGGGGGGCCCCGGGGGCCAACGTCCTGACTTTC.

This chain uses TRBV9 with TRBJ2-3; D possibly corresponds to TRBD1 (6 bases). Germline V gene data show CDR1 as SGDLS and CDR2 as YYNGEE. CDR3 length: 15 amino acids. The V end was cut by 0 bases, the J end by 3 bases, with 11 bases between. CDR3 DNA sequence: TGTGCCAGCAGCGTAGCACAGGGTTGGACAGATACGCAGTATTTT. The encoded protein is CASSVAQGWTDTQYF.

The chain uses TRBV2 and TRBJ2-7, with 8 nucleotides matching TRBD2. The V gene's germline CDR1 is SNHLY and CDR2 FYNNEI. The trim removed 7 bases at V and 1 base at J, leaving 9 bases unmatched. This CDR3 spans 15 amino acids. The CDR3 sequence is CASTPKREYSYEQYF. In DNA form, the CDR3 reads TGTGCCAGCACACCTAAGCGGGAGTATTCCTACGAGCAGTACTTC.

The V gene is TRBV6-7, the J gene TRBJ1-2; TRBD1 matches at 9 bases. TRBV6-7 belongs to the ORF category, with a function that is uncertain. V lost 0 bases and J lost 4; bases outside the gene matches: 6. This CDR3 has 16 amino acids. CDR3 coding DNA: TGTGCCAGCAGTTACTCAGTCACAGGGGGCAGCTATGGCTACACCTTC. Its protein is CASSYSVTGGSYGYTF.

The rearrangement uses TRBV2 and TRBJ1-1; TRBD1 matches 8 bases. Germline CDR1 SNHLY, CDR2 FYNNEI. With V trimmed by 6 bases and J by 4 bases, 1 base remained unmatched. The CDR3 has 12 residues. CDR3 nucleotide sequence: TGTGCCAGCAGAACAGGGGGCACTGAAGCTTTCTTT. Its protein product is CASRTGGTEAFF. The whole variable domain, filled in from reference TRBV2 and TRBJ1-1, reads EPEVTQTPSHQVTQMGQEVILRCVPISNHLYFYWYRQILGQKVEFLVSFYNNEISEKSEIFDDQFSVERPDGSNFTLKIRSTKLEDSAMYFCASRTGGTEAFFGQGTRLTVV.

This clone was seen only once. The gene calls are TRBV5-6 and TRBJ1-1; perhaps TRBD1 as D (6 bases). CDR1 is SGHDT and CDR2 is YYEEEE in the germline V gene. Between the trimmed V and J ends, which lost 1 base and 0 bases, there was a span of 10 bases. This CDR3 has 15 residues. CDR3 DNA: TGTGCCAGCAGCTTGATTGGACAGTTGAACACTGAAGCTTTCTTT. Translation gives CASSLIGQLNTEAFF.

The V gene is TRBV7-3, the J gene TRBJ2-7, with TRBD1 as a possible D gene (5 bases). From germline, CDR1 is SGHTA and CDR2 FQGTGA. Trimming shortened V by 3 bases and J by 2 bases, and 11 bases separated the two germline ends. CDR3 size: 14 residues. The CDR3 bases are TGTGCCAGCAGCTTCCACCAGGGCACCTACGAGCAGTACTTC. Translated: CASSFHQGTYEQYF.